This TCR beta chain was recovered during a study of T cell changes during pregnancy in multiple sclerosis. The data were produced by immunoSEQ multiplex PCR, yet TCRdb's version contains in-frame clones alone and is incomplete. The sample yields tens of thousands of clones, 94% seen once. Germline lookup yields CDR1 SGHDT and CDR2 YYEEEE. V shed 4 bases and J 2 bases; nucleotides not matched to a gene: 14. The CDR3 has 17 amino acids. This sequence joins TRBV5-6 and TRBJ2-7; 8 bases match TRBD1. The sample here was CD8+ T cells from peripheral blood mononuclear cells, taken in the third trimester of pregnancy. The receptor's source is a female donor with multiple sclerosis, enrolled in a pregnancy study. The CDR3: CASSKQPGQEIAYEQYF. The CDR3 DNA is TGTGCCAGCAGCAAACAACCGGGACAGGAAATCGCCTACGAGCAGTACTTC.